This TCR beta chain was recorded in a study of blood T cell repertoires in COVID-19. Study overall: Specimens from acute and convalescent COVID-19 originated in the United States, Italy and Spain. Nucleic acid was either cDNA or gDNA, and it came from T cells, B-cell-depleted T cells, or PBMCs.

The authors' processing: Researchers report that nucleated cell counts were estimated from reference gene primer amplification. Sequencing used immunoSEQ multiplex PCR; TCRdb keeps in-frame clones, though not all of them. V and J calls and clone size are given by that table; D and trimming were obtained from the DNA. The sample holds about 72,000 clones; less than 85% are singletons and the top ten take roughly 18%. The J segment lost 4 bases and the V segment lost 5 bases, leaving 3 bases of the junction unmatched. This CDR3 is built from 13 residues. The germline V gene encodes CDR1 LGHDT and CDR2 YNNKEL (reference sequence).

What was sequenced was peripheral blood. This sequence was found in an elderly woman with acute or convalescent COVID-19. The chain joins TRBV3-1 (or the pseudogene TRBV3-2) to TRBJ2-7; 9 bases align to TRBD1. CDR3 residues: CASSSTGGYEQYF. DNA for the CDR3: TGTGCCAGCAGCTCGACAGGGGGGTACGAGCAGTACTTC.